Below, 32 T cell receptor beta chains from the same sample are listed, as sequenced in a study of T cell clonality in common variable immunodeficiency. The protocol was immunoSEQ multiplex PCR, while the TCRdb copy is restricted to in-frame clones and leaves out a portion. The sample holds under 45,000 clones, and no clone turns up only once. Sample: peripheral blood mononuclear cells. The source is a person between 18 and 75 years old in good health.

This clone was seen ten or more times. The read terminates 3 residues before the CDR3 end, so the remaining end is supplied by the germline J gene. The chain combines TRBV20-1 with TRBJ2-7, with 10 bases aligning to TRBD2. The CDR3 covers 15 residues. Trimming cost V 2 bases and J 5 bases; bases outside gene matches: 9. Germline V gene data show CDR1 as DFQATT and CDR2 as SNEGSKA (reference sequence). Here the CDR3 reads CSARQASGSPDEQYF. Incomplete CDR3 DNA: TGCAGTGCTAGACAGGCTAGCGGGAGTCCGGACGAG.

This clone has at least ten counts. The read terminates 3 residues ahead of where the CDR3 ends, so the germline J gene completes it. This chain joins TRBV5-1 and TRBJ1-1, with TRBD1 as a possible D gene (6 bases). Trimming shortened V by 6 bases and J by 2 bases, and 17 bases separated the two germline ends. This CDR3 contains 15 residues. Looked up from germline, CDR1 is SGHRS and CDR2 is YFSETQ. The CDR3 is CASNPPGQRNTEAFF. The sequenced CDR3 bases are TGCGCCAGCAACCCGCCCGGACAGCGAAACACTGAA.

At least ten counts were recorded for this clone. The CDR3 reads CASSCPLAGDTGELFF. The CDR3 DNA, read in part, is TGTGCCAGCAGTTGCCCACTAGCGGGAGACACCGGGGAG. The chain recombines TRBV6-8 with TRBJ2-2, with 11 bases aligning to TRBD2. The read ends 3 residues shy of where the CDR3 ends; the end is completed using the germline J gene. Germline CDR1 MNHGY, CDR2 SAAAGT. Losses at the gene ends were 4 bases for V and 3 bases for J; bases not matched to a gene: 4. The CDR3 totals 16 residues.

Comment on this clone: This may come from a read error, since a much larger clone is one base off. Sequencing ends 3 residues short of the CDR3 end; the germline J gene provides the rest. The rearrangement uses TRBV19 and TRBJ1-2; 12 bases line up with TRBD1. Germline V gene data show CDR1 as LNHDA and CDR2 as SQIVND (reference sequence). J was trimmed by 3 bases and V by 2 bases; bases with no gene match: 7. This CDR3 contains 17 residues. CDR3 residues: CASSISRGQGADYGYTF. The part of the CDR3 DNA that was read is TGTGCCAGTAGTATATCCCGGGGACAGGGGGCGGACTATGGC.

Concerning this clone: With the read ending 3 residues before the CDR3 end, the germline J gene is used to fill in that end. The V gene is TRBV2, the J gene TRBJ1-1; D gene ambiguous. V was cut by 0 bases and J by 2 bases, with 4 bases left in between. The CDR3 extends over 13 amino acids. Germline V lookup: CDR1 SNHLY, CDR2 FYNNEI. CDR3 amino acids: CASSEAYNTEAFF. CDR3 DNA, as far as it was read: TGTGCCAGCAGTGAAGCTTATAACACTGAA.

This clone was recorded many times. The sequenced part of the CDR3 DNA is TGCGCCAGCAGCTTGGCCTTGGGCCGAACGAACACCGGGGAG. It yields the protein CASSLALGRTNTGE. The whole CDR3 is CASSLALGRTNTGELFF. V and J are TRBV5-1 and TRBJ2-2; D not resolved. The DNA ends 3 residues before the CDR3 does, and the rest of the CDR3 is filled in from the germline J gene. Deletions cut 0 bases from V and 0 bases from J, with 12 bases between. The CDR3 covers 17 residues. The germline CDR1 and CDR2 sequences are SGHRS and YFSETQ.

This clone was detected ten times or more. Coverage ceases 3 residues before the CDR3 finishes, and the germline J gene fills in the end. This chain connects TRBV19 to TRBJ2-5, with D unresolved. This CDR3 has 13 residues. The V end lost 6 bases, the J end lost 5 bases, and 13 bases lay between the germline ends. Looked up from germline, CDR1 is LNHDA and CDR2 is SQIVND (reference sequence). CDR3 bases read: TGTGCCAGTAGCAGTAGAGTCGGGGAGACC. Translated: CASSSRVGET. The full CDR3 reads CASSSRVGETQYF.

This clone rates as medium-sized. The DNA ends 3 residues before the CDR3 does, and the rest of the CDR3 is filled in from the germline J gene. The chain joins TRBV6-1 to TRBJ2-3; D may be TRBD2 (6 bases). The CDR3 sequence is 17 residues long. Germline-derived CDR1 and CDR2 are MNHNS and SASEGT. Trimming shortened V by 0 bases and J by 0 bases, and 13 bases separated the two germline ends. CDR3 protein: CASSEAAAGRSTDTQYF. The sequenced part of the CDR3 DNA is TGTGCCAGCAGTGAAGCGGCTGCGGGGCGGAGCACAGATACG.

There are many counts of this clone. The read is 3 residues too short to cover the CDR3 end, so that end is filled in from the germline J gene. V and J are TRBV20-1 and TRBJ2-5; TRBD2 agrees at 12 bases. The CDR3 has 15 residues. Germline values: CDR1 DFQATT, CDR2 SNEGSKA (reference sequence). Losses at the gene ends were 1 base for V and 5 bases for J; bases not matched to a gene: 5. The CDR3 spells CSARGGLAGWETQYF. The sequenced part of the CDR3 DNA is TGCAGTGCTAGAGGCGGACTAGCGGGATGGGAGACC.

The table lists this clone with many counts. The CDR3 end lies 3 residues beyond the end of the read and is filled in from the germline J gene. The rearrangement joins TRBV20-1 to TRBJ2-4, with a tentative D call TRBD2 (6 bases). CDR1 is DFQATT and CDR2 is SNEGSKA in the germline V gene (reference sequence). This CDR3 is 13 amino acids long. V lost 3 bases and J lost 9, with 15 bases in between. The CDR3 bases that were read are TGCAGTGCTAGGTTGCGGGAAGCGGGCATT. Its protein is CSARLREAGI. The entire CDR3 protein is CSARLREAGIQYF.

This clone was detected ten times or more. The DNA ends 3 residues before the CDR3 does, and the rest of the CDR3 is filled in from the germline J gene. V and J are TRBV13 and TRBJ1-2, with TRBD1 as a possible D gene (6 bases). The V gene's germline CDR1 is PRHDT and CDR2 FYEKMQ (reference sequence). With 6 bases removed from V and 6 bases from J, the gap between germline ends came to 17 bases. The CDR3 contains 14 residues. The sequenced CDR3 bases are TGTGCCAGCAGGATACAGGGACGAAAAAATGGC. Residues: CASRIQGRKNG. The full CDR3 sequence reads CASRIQGRKNGYTF. The full variable domain, completed using reference TRBV13 and TRBJ1-2, is AAGVIQSPRHLIKEKRETATLKCYPIPRHDTVYWYQQGPGQDPQFLISFYEKMQSDKGSIPDRFSAQQFSDYHSELNMSSLELGDSALYFCASRIQGRKNGYTFGSGTRLTVV.

Regarding this clone: The read gets to within 3 residues of the CDR3 end, and the germline J gene fills in the rest. The chain is built from TRBV6-2 or TRBV6-3 and TRBJ1-4; 7 nucleotides agree with TRBD1. CDR1 is MNHEY, CDR2 SVGEGT, per germline. V lost 6 bases to trimming and J lost 5 bases; unmatched junction nucleotides: 9. CDR3 size: 15 residues. The covered CDR3 bases are TGTGCCAGCAGCCCGCAGGGGGTAGCAAATGAAAAA. It yields the protein CASSPQGVANEK. The full CDR3 sequence reads CASSPQGVANEKLFF.

This clone has only a few counts. One junction end disagrees with the germline gene, perhaps due to a read error. The read gets to within 3 residues of the CDR3 end, and the germline J gene fills in the rest. This sample includes further DNA sequences coding for the same CDR3. The chain links TRBV18 to TRBJ1-3, with D perhaps matching TRBD1 (6 bases). CDR1 and CDR2 (germline): KGHSH, LQKENI. CDR3 size: 15 residues. CDR3 bases read: TGTGCCAGCTCACCCGGACAGACCTCTGGAAACACA. This translates into CASSPGQTSGNT. The whole CDR3 is CASSPGQTSGNTIYF. The full variable domain, rest sourced from reference TRBV18 and TRBJ1-3, is NAGVMQNPRHLVRRRGQEARLRCSPMKGHSHVYWYRQLPEEGLKFMVYLQKENIIDESGMPKERFSAEFPKEGPSILRIQQVVRGDSAAYFCASSPGQTSGNTIYFGEGSWLTVV.

This clone was counted between two and nine times. The CDR3 is cut off 3 residues early in the read; its end comes from the germline J gene. J is TRBJ2-3 and V is TRBV2; 7 bases agree with TRBD1. Germline V gene lookup returns CDR1 SNHLY and CDR2 FYNNEI. The CDR3 loop spans 14 amino acids. The part of the CDR3 DNA that was read is TGTGCCAGCAGCCGGGACAGTCCGATTCAGCCG. This translates into CASSRDSPIQP. The entire CDR3 protein is CASSRDSPIQPQYF.

This clone appeared many times. The DNA ends 3 residues before the CDR3 does, and the rest of the CDR3 is filled in from the germline J gene. This chain connects TRBV5-1 to TRBJ2-7; 11 nucleotides match TRBD1. V lost 2 bases to trimming and J lost 6 bases; unmatched junction nucleotides: 4. This CDR3 is 14 amino acids long. Germline CDR1 reads SGHRS; CDR2 reads YFSETQ. CDR3 bases read: TGCGCCAGCAGCTTCGGGACAGGGGGAGGCGAG. It encodes CASSFGTGGGE. The full CDR3 protein is CASSFGTGGGEQYF.

This clone turned up a few times. Read coverage stops 3 residues before the CDR3 terminus; the germline J gene supplies the remainder. V gene TRBV6-2 or TRBV6-3 combines with J gene TRBJ1-5; 10 bases map to TRBD1. Per the germline V gene, CDR1 is MNHEY and CDR2 is SVGEGT. The CDR3 spans 14 residues. The V and J ends lost 6 bases and 9 bases, in that order; junction bases with no gene match: 8. CDR3 region: CASRRQGASRPQHF. The DNA read from the CDR3 is TGTGCCAGCAGGAGACAGGGGGCCTCCCGGCCC.

At least ten counts were recorded for this clone. The read is 3 residues too short to cover the CDR3 end, so that end is filled in from the germline J gene. The chain combines TRBV5-1 with TRBJ2-3; tentatively, D is TRBD2 (5 bases). The CDR3 sequence is 15 residues long. Trimming took 3 bases from V and 5 from J, leaving 16 bases between them. Germline lookup yields CDR1 SGHRS and CDR2 YFSETQ. CDR3 sequence: CASSSTSLVGDTQYF. The sequenced part of the CDR3 DNA is TGCGCCAGCAGCTCCACTAGTCTAGTTGGAGATACG. The full variable domain, completed using reference TRBV5-1 and TRBJ2-3, is KAGVTQTPRYLIKTRGQQVTLSCSPISGHRSVSWYQQTPGQGLQFLFEYFSETQRNKGNFPGRFSGRQFSNSRSEMNVSTLELGDSALYLCASSSTSLVGDTQYFGPGTRLTVL.

This clone was seen many times. With the read ending 3 residues before the CDR3 end, the germline J gene is used to fill in that end. The gene calls are TRBV10-1 and TRBJ2-7; the D gene is possibly TRBD1 (5 bases). This CDR3 is built from 13 residues. V dropped 3 bases and J dropped 6 bases, with 12 bases sitting between them. Germline V gene lookup returns CDR1 WNHNN and CDR2 SYGVQD (reference sequence). CDR3 bases read: TGCGCCAGCAGTGACGGACAAACTCTCGAG. Residues: CASSDGQTLE. Given in full, the CDR3 is CASSDGQTLEQYF.

Regarding this clone: The read ends 3 residues before the CDR3 terminus; that terminus is restored from the germline J gene. The chain links TRBV13 to TRBJ2-3; D possibly corresponds to TRBD1 (5 bases). Per the germline V gene, CDR1 is PRHDT and CDR2 is FYEKMQ (reference sequence). The CDR3 is 20 amino acids. The sequenced part of the CDR3 DNA is TGTGCCAGCAGCTTAGGCACCCCTTACGGACGACAGCGCCGAGAAGAGACG. This codes for CASSLGTPYGRQRREET. In full, the CDR3 reads CASSLGTPYGRQRREETQYF.

This clone was counted many times. Coverage ceases 3 residues before the CDR3 finishes, and the germline J gene fills in the end. V is TRBV19 and J is TRBJ1-3; 9 bases agree with TRBD1. With V trimmed by 6 bases and J by 0 bases, 15 bases remained unmatched. The CDR3 loop spans 19 amino acids. Germline V gives CDR1 LNHDA, CDR2 SQIVND (reference sequence). The sequenced CDR3 bases are TGTGCCAGTAGCCATCTTCGGCCGGGACAGGGTCACTCTGGAAACACC. Amino acids: CASSHLRPGQGHSGNT. The CDR3 in its entirety is CASSHLRPGQGHSGNTIYF.

A few counts support this clone. A much bigger clone sits one base away, suggesting this may be a read error. The sequence runs out 3 residues before the end of the CDR3; the remainder is reconstructed from the germline J gene. The genes are TRBV5-1 and TRBJ2-7; D might be TRBD1 or TRBD2, each matching 5 bases. The CDR3 consists of 14 residues. CDR1 is SGHRS, CDR2 YFSETQ, per germline. Trimming pared 0 bases from V and 6 bases from J, leaving 13 bases between. The CDR3 here is CASSLARGMGEQYF. CDR3 DNA, as far as it was read: TGCGCCAGCAGCTTGGCGAGGGGAATGGGCGAG.

Ten or more counts support this clone. The CDR3 region is CATRRDSRGSGANVLTF. Incomplete CDR3 DNA: TGTGCCACCAGGCGGGACAGTAGGGGCTCTGGGGCCAACGTC. The chain has TRBV2 and TRBJ2-6, with TRBD1 as a possible D gene (7 bases). The read terminates 3 residues ahead of where the CDR3 ends, so the germline J gene completes it. The germline gives CDR1 SNHLY, CDR2 FYNNEI. The V end was cut by 10 bases, the J end by 0 bases, with 19 bases between. The CDR3 spans 17 residues.

This clone showed up many times. Coverage ceases 3 residues before the CDR3 finishes, and the germline J gene fills in the end. The chain uses TRBV30 and TRBJ2-2; maybe TRBD1 (5 bases). The CDR3 spans 12 residues. Germline loops: CDR1 GTSNPN, CDR2 SVGIG (reference sequence). Trimming took off 5 bases at V and 1 base at J, with 5 bases between the two ends. Incomplete CDR3 DNA: TGTGCCTGGGGACAGAACACCGGGGAG. It yields the protein CAWGQNTGE. The entire CDR3 protein reads CAWGQNTGELFF.

At least ten counts were recorded for this clone. The read stops 3 residues short of the end of the CDR3; the missing end is completed from the germline J gene. The chain joins TRBV20-1 to TRBJ1-4; TRBD1 aligns across 10 bases. The germline V gene has CDR1 DFQATT and CDR2 SNEGSKA (reference sequence). V dropped 5 bases and J dropped 8; count of bases not matched to a gene: 11. This CDR3 is built from 15 residues. CDR3 sequence reads: CSARPSGTGVEKLFF. Partial CDR3 DNA: TGCAGTGCTCGACCTTCTGGGACAGGGGTCGAAAAA.

Points on this clone: The CDR3 end lies 3 residues beyond the end of the read and is filled in from the germline J gene. J is TRBJ1-2 and V is TRBV7-6; D call uncertain. Germline lookup yields CDR1 SGHVS and CDR2 FNYEAQ. This CDR3 comprises 14 residues. Partial CDR3 DNA: TGTGCCAGCACCCAGGAGGCAGGCATCTACGAC. Protein product: CASTQEAGIYD. The entire CDR3 reads CASTQEAGIYDYTF.

This clone was recorded at least ten times. The CDR3 bases that were read are TGTGCCAGCAGCAGGGTGGAGGTGAACACTGAA. This gives the protein CASSRVEVNTE. The CDR3 in its entirety is CASSRVEVNTEAFF. This sequence joins TRBV14 and TRBJ1-1; D remains ambiguous. The read stops 3 residues short of the end of the CDR3; the missing end is completed from the germline J gene. The CDR3 is 14 residues long. Trimming left V 5 bases short and J 0 bases short, with 10 bases between. The germline V gene encodes CDR1 SGHDN and CDR2 FVKESK.

This clone was seen many times. The CDR3 end lies 3 residues beyond the end of the read and is filled in from the germline J gene. The chain recombines TRBV5-1 with TRBJ2-4; 7 bases map to TRBD1. Germline V gene data show CDR1 as SGHRS and CDR2 as YFSETQ. The V gene end was trimmed by 3 bases and the J gene end by 8 bases; junction bases not matched to a gene: 8. This CDR3 region has 14 residues. CDR3 bases read: TGCGCCAGCAGCTCCGACAGGGTCAGGGACATT. Translation gives CASSSDRVRDI. The entire CDR3 reads CASSSDRVRDIQYF.

This clone was counted at least ten times. The CDR3 end lies 3 residues beyond the end of the read and is filled in from the germline J gene. The chain recombines TRBV7-3 with TRBJ2-5; D is perhaps TRBD2 (7 bases). The CDR3 is made up of 15 amino acids. The V gene lost 6 bases and the J gene lost 5 bases, with 19 bases spanning the gap. In germline, CDR1 is SGHTA, CDR2 FQGTGA. The chain's CDR3 is CASSLLGGAAETQYF. The part of the CDR3 DNA that was read is TGTGCCAGCAGTCTACTTGGGGGGGCGGCGGAGACC.

This clone was counted ten times or more. The read ends 3 residues early relative to the CDR3; the germline J gene fills the gap. The chain has TRBV28 and TRBJ2-6; TRBD2 might be the D (7 bases). The ends were cut back, 7 bases at V and 4 bases at J, with 17 bases in the middle. The CDR3 runs to 16 residues. CDR1 and CDR2 (germline): MDHEN, SYDVKM. The sequenced CDR3 bases are TGTGCCAGCATTAAGGCGGGGGCGCAAGGGGCCAACGTC. This sequence encodes CASIKAGAQGANV. The whole CDR3 is CASIKAGAQGANVLTF.

This clone was counted a few times. The read ends 3 residues before the CDR3 terminus; that terminus is restored from the germline J gene. This chain links TRBV18 with TRBJ1-2; perhaps TRBD1 as D (6 bases). The germline gives CDR1 KGHSH, CDR2 LQKENI. This CDR3 has 16 amino acids. The CDR3: CASSSGQPPLYNDYTF. The part of the CDR3 DNA that was read is TGTGCCAGCTCATCAGGACAGCCTCCTCTCTACAATGAC. Using reference TRBV18 and TRBJ1-2 for the parts outside the CDR3, the full variable domain is NAGVMQNPRHLVRRRGQEARLRCSPMKGHSHVYWYRQLPEEGLKFMVYLQKENIIDESGMPKERFSAEFPKEGPSILRIQQVVRGDSAAYFCASSSGQPPLYNDYTFGSGTRLTVV.

This clone was picked up many times. The CDR3 region is CASGPSVREIAEQFF. Partial CDR3 DNA: TGTGCTAGTGGCCCGTCGGTGCGGGAGATTGCTGAG. The J gene is TRBJ2-1, the V gene TRBV12-5; 7 nucleotides align to TRBD2. The missing CDR3 end, 3 residues past where the read stops, is filled in from the germline J gene. V lost 6 bases, J lost 9 bases, and 14 bases stayed unmatched. The CDR3 has 15 amino acids. Germline-derived CDR1 and CDR2 are LGHNT and FRNRAP.

This clone occurred a few times. Read sequence stops 3 residues before the CDR3 end, and the germline J gene provides the missing end. This chain connects TRBV19 to TRBJ2-4; 8 nucleotides align to TRBD2. There are 14 residues in the CDR3. Germline CDR1 is LNHDA and CDR2 is SQIVND (reference sequence). The DNA read from the CDR3 is TGTGCCAGTAGGCCGGGAGGGGCTAACTATGGT. Translated: CASRPGGANYG. The full CDR3 sequence reads CASRPGGANYGQYF.